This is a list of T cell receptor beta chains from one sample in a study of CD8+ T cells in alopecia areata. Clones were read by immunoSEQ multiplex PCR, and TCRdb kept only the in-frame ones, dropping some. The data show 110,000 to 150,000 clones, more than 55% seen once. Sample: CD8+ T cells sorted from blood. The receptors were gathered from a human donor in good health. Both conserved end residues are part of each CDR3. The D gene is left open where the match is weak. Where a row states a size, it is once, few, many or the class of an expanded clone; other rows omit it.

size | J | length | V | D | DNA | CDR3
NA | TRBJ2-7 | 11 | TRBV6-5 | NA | TGTGCCAGCAGTTCTAACTACGAGCAGTACTTC | CASSSNYEQYF
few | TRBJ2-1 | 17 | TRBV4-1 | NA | TGCGCCAGCAGCCAAGATGGTGGGGAGCTAGCGTACAATGAGCAGTTCTTC | CASSQDGGELAYNEQFF
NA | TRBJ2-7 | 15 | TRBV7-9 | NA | TGTGCCAGCAGCCCCCCCGTCGACAGAGCTAACGAGCAGTACTTC | CASSPPVDRANEQYF
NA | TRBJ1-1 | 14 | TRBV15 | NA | TGTGCCACCAGCAGAGCGTCGCTGAACACTGAAGCTTTCTTT | CATSRASLNTEAFF
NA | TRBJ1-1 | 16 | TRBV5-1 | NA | TGCGCCAGCAGCTCTCGGGCCAAATCGCGGGGCACTGAAGCTTTCTTT | CASSSRAKSRGTEAFF
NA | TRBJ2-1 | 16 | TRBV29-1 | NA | TGCAGCGTTGAAACCCTACCCGTGGGCTCCTACAATGAGCAGTTCTTC | CSVETLPVGSYNEQFF
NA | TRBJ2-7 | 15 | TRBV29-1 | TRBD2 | TGCAGCGTGGCCGGGACTAGCGGGACCTATTACGAGCAGTACTTC | CSVAGTSGTYYEQYF
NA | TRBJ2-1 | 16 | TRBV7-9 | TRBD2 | TGTGCCAGCAGCTTAAGAACTAGCGGGTCATTGAATGAGCAGTTCTTC | CASSLRTSGSLNEQFF
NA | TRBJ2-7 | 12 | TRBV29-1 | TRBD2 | TGCAGCGTTGTGGGGAGGGCCTACGAGCAGTACTTC | CSVVGRAYEQYF
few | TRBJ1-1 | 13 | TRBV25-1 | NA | TGTGCCAGCAGTGAATTCGGACACACTGAAGCTTTCTTT | CASSEFGHTEAFF
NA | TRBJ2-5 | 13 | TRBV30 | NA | TGTGCCTGGAGTGCGGGAGTCGATGAGACCCAGTACTTC | CAWSAGVDETQYF
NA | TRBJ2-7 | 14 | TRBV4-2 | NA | TGTGCCAGCAGCCAAGAGTCCAAGGGCTACGAGCAGTACTTC | CASSQESKGYEQYF
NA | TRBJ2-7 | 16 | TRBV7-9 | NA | TGTGCCAGCAGCTCGAATTCAGCAGGAATTTCCTACGAGCAGTACTTC | CASSSNSAGISYEQYF
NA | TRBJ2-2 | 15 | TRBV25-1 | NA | TGTGCCAGCAGGCAGGGCGGTATTAACACCGGGGAGCTGTTTTTT | CASRQGGINTGELFF
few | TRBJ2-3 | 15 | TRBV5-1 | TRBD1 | TGCGCCAGCAGCCCCCGACAGGGGATCACAGATACGCAGTATTTT | CASSPRQGITDTQYF
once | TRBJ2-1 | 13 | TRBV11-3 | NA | TGTGCCAGCAACGACGGGGCCGGCAATGAGCAGTTCTTC | CASNDGAGNEQFF
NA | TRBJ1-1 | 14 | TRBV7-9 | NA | TGTGCCAGCAGCTTAGTCGCGGGGAGGTCGGCAGCTTTCTTT | CASSLVAGRSAAFF
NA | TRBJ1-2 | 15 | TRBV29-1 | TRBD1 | TGCAGCGTCCGTGACCGGGACAGGGTTAACTATGGCTACACCTTC | CSVRDRDRVNYGYTF
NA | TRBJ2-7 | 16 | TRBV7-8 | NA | TGTGCCAGCAGCTACCGGGACTCTACGAACTCCTACGAGCAGTACTTC | CASSYRDSTNSYEQYF
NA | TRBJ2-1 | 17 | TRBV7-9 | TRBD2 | TGTGCCAGCAGCTTAACCCTGGCGGGAGTCTATTACAATGAGCAGTTCTTC | CASSLTLAGVYYNEQFF
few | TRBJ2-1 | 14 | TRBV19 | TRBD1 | TGTGCCAGTAGTTTGGGACAGGGGTACGGGGAGCAGTTCTTC | CASSLGQGYGEQFF
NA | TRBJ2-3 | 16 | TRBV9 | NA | TGTGCCAGCAGCGTAGACGGGCTAACGGGTACAGATACGCAGTATTTT | CASSVDGLTGTDTQYF
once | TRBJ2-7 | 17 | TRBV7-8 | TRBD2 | TGTGCCAGCAGTTCAACCGCGGGACTAGCGGGGTTCTACGAGCAGTACTTC | CASSSTAGLAGFYEQYF
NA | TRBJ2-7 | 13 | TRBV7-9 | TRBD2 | TGTGCCAGCAGCGCGCGGGGGACCTACGAGCAGTACTTC | CASSARGTYEQYF
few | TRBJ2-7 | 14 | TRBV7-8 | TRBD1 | TGTGCCAGCAGCCCTGGGGCAGGGGGTTACGAGCAGTACTTC | CASSPGAGGYEQYF
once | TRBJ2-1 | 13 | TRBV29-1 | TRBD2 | TGCAGCGTGGGGACTAGCGTCTACAATGAGCAGTTCTTC | CSVGTSVYNEQFF
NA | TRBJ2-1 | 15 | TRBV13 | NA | TGTGCCAGCAGCCACTCGGGAGTCGGGGACAATGAGCAGTTCTTC | CASSHSGVGDNEQFF
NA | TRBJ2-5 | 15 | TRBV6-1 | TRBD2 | TGTGCCAGCAGGTGGAAAGCGGGAGGGGTGGAGACCCAGTACTTC | CASRWKAGGVETQYF
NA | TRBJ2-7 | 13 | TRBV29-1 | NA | TGCAGCGTTGTCCTACAGGGTGCTGGCGAGCAGTACTTC | CSVVLQGAGEQYF
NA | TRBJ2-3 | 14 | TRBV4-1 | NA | TGCGCCAGCAGCCAAGATTCAGGCGCAGATACGCAGTATTTT | CASSQDSGADTQYF
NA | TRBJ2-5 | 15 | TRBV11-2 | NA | TGTGCCAGCAGCTTAGTTTCTGCGGGGAAAGAGACCCAGTACTTC | CASSLVSAGKETQYF
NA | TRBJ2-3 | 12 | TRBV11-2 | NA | TGTGCCAGCAGCCCCAGCACAGATACGCAGTATTTT | CASSPSTDTQYF